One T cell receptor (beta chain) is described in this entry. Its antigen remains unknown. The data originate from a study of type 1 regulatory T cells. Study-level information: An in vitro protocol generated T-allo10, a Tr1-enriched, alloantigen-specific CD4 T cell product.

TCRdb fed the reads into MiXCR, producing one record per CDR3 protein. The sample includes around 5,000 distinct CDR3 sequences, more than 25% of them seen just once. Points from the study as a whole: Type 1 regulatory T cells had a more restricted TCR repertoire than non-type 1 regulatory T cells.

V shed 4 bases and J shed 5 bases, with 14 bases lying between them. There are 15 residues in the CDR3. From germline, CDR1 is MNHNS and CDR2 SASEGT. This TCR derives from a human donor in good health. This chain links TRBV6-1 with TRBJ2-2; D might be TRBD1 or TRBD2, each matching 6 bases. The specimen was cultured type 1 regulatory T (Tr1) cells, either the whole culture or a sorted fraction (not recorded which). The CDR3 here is CASSGNRAGTGELFF. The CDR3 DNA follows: TGTGCCAGCAGTGGGAACAGGGCGGGGACCGGGGAGCTGTTTTTT.